The clone carrying this T cell receptor beta chain was counted only a few times. The target antigen is unknown. 13 Jbeta primers and 60 Vbeta primers were used for the PCR. Sequencing used immunoSEQ multiplex PCR; TCRdb keeps in-frame clones, though not all of them. The sample holds 100,000 or so clones, around 74% seen once. The data were obtained in a study of cytomegalovirus exposure and HLA in healthy donors. Study observations and caveats: As a later analysis showed, a missense DCLRE1C variant was linked to trimming of TCR beta V- and J-genes. It was only CMV serostatus that was available as immune exposure information. TCR beta sequences reportedly predicted most subjects' HLA-A and HLA-B alleles accurately.

This clonotype was obtained from a male donor in good health and CMV-seropositive. The sequenced material came from PBMCs.

The CDR3 DNA is TGTGCCAGCTCTGGACAGACTAATTCACCCCTCCACTTT. Translated, it gives CASSGQTNSPLHF. J is TRBJ1-6 and V is TRBV7-2; D possibly corresponds to TRBD1 (6 bases). The CDR3 is 13 residues long. CDR1 and CDR2 (germline): SGHTA, FQGNSA. Trimming stripped 8 bases from V and 6 bases from J, with 11 bases between.